This TCR beta chain is drawn from a study of cytomegalovirus exposure and HLA in healthy donors. PCR amplification relied on 60 Vbeta primers (plus 13 Jbeta primers). Libraries were prepared by immunoSEQ multiplex PCR; TCRdb keeps only in-frame clonotypes and omits some of them. The table includes approximately 110,000 clones, about 77% detected once. Each donor's status was that of a healthy bone marrow donor. The CDR3 totals 20 residues. The germline gives CDR1 SGHRS, CDR2 YFSETQ. The J segment lost 3 bases and the V segment lost 3 bases, leaving 15 bases of the junction unmatched. Sequenced sample: PBMCs. The sequence was obtained from a woman younger than 45 in good health and CMV-seropositive. This sequence joins TRBV5-1 and TRBJ2-5, with 15 bases that match TRBD2. The CDR3 loop reads CASSSPPGLAGGRGKETQYF. CDR3 bases: TGCGCCAGCAGCTCCCCGCCGGGACTAGCGGGGGGACGGGGCAAAGAGACCCAGTACTTC.